These 25 T cell receptor beta chains share one sample of origin, sequenced in a study of blood T cell repertoires in COVID-19. Data came from immunoSEQ multiplex PCR; TCRdb stores just in-frame clones and leaves some out. The sample lists fewer than 500,000 clones, 81% occurring once. The source material was peripheral blood. Every receptor here comes from a human donor with acute or convalescent COVID-19. The donor label of this sample is uncertain.

V gene TRBV28 combines with J gene TRBJ1-2, with 8 bases aligning to TRBD1. V gave up 5 bases and J gave up 0 bases; unmatched junction bases: 14. The CDR3 is 18 residues long. CDR1 and CDR2 (germline): MDHEN, SYDVKM. CDR3 coding DNA: TGTGCCAGCAGTCCCCCGCGCGGGGCAGGGGGCGCTAACTATGGCTACACCTTC. This gives the protein CASSPPRGAGGANYGYTF.

V is TRBV10-2 and J is TRBJ2-7, with 9 bases lining up with TRBD2. The CDR3 runs 13 residues. The V gene's germline CDR1 is WSHSY and CDR2 SAAADI. Trimming took 8 bases from V and 7 from J; bases not matched to a gene: 9. The CDR3 DNA sequence: TGCGCCAGCTGCCGGGTAGCGGGGGCTGAGCAGTACTTC. It yields the protein CASCRVAGAEQYF.

V is TRBV7-6 and J is TRBJ1-5; possibly TRBD1 for D (6 bases). Trimming pared 6 bases from V and 3 bases from J, leaving 15 bases between. The CDR3 has 15 residues. Germline CDR1 reads SGHVS; CDR2 reads FNYEAQ. The DNA of the CDR3 is TGTGCCAGCAGACGGGGACACCGACACAATCAGCCCCAGCATTTT. Protein: CASRRGHRHNQPQHF.

The chain joins TRBV2 to TRBJ1-6, with TRBD1 as a possible D gene (6 bases). The CDR3 is made up of 13 amino acids. The germline V gene encodes CDR1 SNHLY and CDR2 FYNNEI. The V end was cut by 6 bases, the J end by 8 bases, with 11 bases between. CDR3 sequence (DNA): TGTGCCAGCAGGGACAGTAGAGATTCACCCCTCCACTTT. As protein: CASRDSRDSPLHF.

The rearrangement uses TRBV18 and TRBJ2-7; 10 bases align to TRBD1. CDR1 is KGHSH and CDR2 is LQKENI in the germline V gene. The CDR3 spans 15 residues. The V segment lost 3 bases and the J segment 2 bases; nucleotides outside the gene matches: 4. The CDR3 loop is CASSPTTGGPYEQYF. The CDR3 DNA sequence: TGTGCCAGCTCACCTACGACAGGGGGCCCCTACGAGCAGTACTTC.

The genes are TRBV2 and TRBJ1-5; a weak D match, TRBD1 (6 bases). Trimming pared 2 bases from V and 8 bases from J, leaving 16 bases between. This CDR3 is built from 15 residues. Germline CDR1 is SNHLY and CDR2 is FYNNEI. CDR3 nucleotide sequence: TGTGCCAGCAGTGAATTGGGAGGGGGTGGTGAGCCCCAGCATTTT. Amino acid sequence: CASSELGGGGEPQHF.

J is TRBJ2-3 and V is TRBV19; D is unclear. The CDR3 runs 16 residues. V lost 4 bases and J lost 1, with 15 bases in between. The V gene's germline CDR1 is LNHDA and CDR2 SQIVND (reference sequence). This chain's CDR3 is CASSTQFGLRTDTQYF. Here the CDR3 DNA reads TGTGCCAGTAGTACTCAGTTTGGCCTGCGCACAGATACGCAGTATTTT.

This chain uses TRBV6-1 with TRBJ2-2; 7 positions match TRBD1. This CDR3 is 15 amino acids long. CDR1 MNHNS and CDR2 SASEGT come from the germline V gene. V was clipped by 5 bases and J by 5 bases; unmatched bases: 8. CDR3 nucleotides: TGTGCCAGCAGTTCAAGACCGGGACAGACCGGGGAGCTGTTTTTT. It codes for CASSSRPGQTGELFF.

The J gene is TRBJ1-2, the V gene TRBV28; D is perhaps TRBD1 (6 bases). CDR1 MDHEN and CDR2 SYDVKM come from the germline V gene. Between the trimmed V and J ends, which lost 3 bases and 4 bases, there was a span of 9 bases. The length of the CDR3 is 13 residues. The CDR3 DNA reads as TGTGCCAGCAGTTTCGGACAGCTCTATGGCTACACCTTC. Translated: CASSFGQLYGYTF.

V usage is TRBV3-1 (or the pseudogene TRBV3-2) and J usage is TRBJ2-1; maybe TRBD2 (6 bases). V was cut by 0 bases and J by 0 bases, with 12 bases left in between. The CDR3 is 17 amino acids. Germline CDR1 reads LGHDT; CDR2 reads YNNKEL (reference sequence). The CDR3 spells CASSQDPLRGSYNEQFF. The CDR3 nucleotides are TGTGCCAGCAGCCAAGATCCCCTGCGGGGCTCCTACAATGAGCAGTTCTTC.

The chain employs TRBV27 and TRBJ2-1, with D uncertain. Germline CDR1 reads MNHEY; CDR2 reads SMNVEV (reference sequence). The CDR3 loop spans 15 amino acids. V shed 5 bases and J shed 1 base, with 12 bases lying between them. The CDR3 DNA reads TGTGCCAGCAGTACGCCTCGAGGTTCCTACAATGAGCAGTTCTTC. Its protein product is CASSTPRGSYNEQFF.

This clone was observed a handful of times. The chain couples TRBV6-2 or TRBV6-3 to TRBJ1-2, with TRBD1 identical over 7 bases. This CDR3 has 13 residues. The V segment lost 5 bases and the J segment 4 bases; nucleotides outside the gene matches: 4. Germline assignment: CDR1 MNHEY and CDR2 SVGEGT. This chain's CDR3 is CASSPRTGYGYTF. The CDR3 coding sequence is TGTGCCAGCAGTCCCAGGACAGGCTATGGCTACACCTTC.

The chain employs TRBV27 and TRBJ2-5; 8 bases line up with TRBD1. The CDR3 runs to 14 residues. Germline trimming cut 5 bases from V and 1 base from J; bases unmatched to any gene: 3. CDR1 and CDR2 (germline): MNHEY, SMNVEV (reference sequence). The CDR3 loop is CASSDRGPQETQYF. The DNA of the CDR3 is TGTGCCAGCAGTGACAGGGGTCCCCAAGAGACCCAGTACTTC.

J is TRBJ1-1 and V is TRBV7-2; D is ambiguous. The CDR3 has 13 residues. Trimming left V 3 bases short and J 0 bases short, with 5 bases between. From germline, CDR1 is SGHTA and CDR2 FQGNSA. The CDR3 DNA follows: TGTGCCAGCAGCTTTTCTGTGAACACTGAAGCTTTCTTT. Its protein is CASSFSVNTEAFF.

The CDR3 reads CASSLGDRVNEQYF. The CDR3 coding sequence is TGCGCCAGCAGCTTGGGGGACAGGGTCAACGAGCAGTACTTC. The V gene is TRBV5-1, the J gene TRBJ2-7; 9 nucleotides match TRBD1. The CDR3 spans 14 residues. The V segment lost 0 bases and the J segment 5 bases; nucleotides outside the gene matches: 3. Germline V gene sequence: CDR1 SGHRS, CDR2 YFSETQ.

This clone was detected only once. The chain is built from TRBV7-9 and TRBJ2-7; TRBD2 matches 7 bases. The CDR3 runs to 16 residues. J gave up 1 base and V 0 bases, and 6 bases lay outside the gene matches. Germline values: CDR1 SEHNR, CDR2 FQNEAQ (reference sequence). This CDR3 is CASSLARGSGSYEQYF. CDR3 bases: TGTGCCAGCAGCTTAGCGCGGGGGTCGGGTTCCTACGAGCAGTACTTC.

V and J are TRBV7-9 and TRBJ2-7; the match to TRBD1 covers 10 bases. The CDR3 consists of 17 residues. The V gene end was trimmed by 5 bases and the J gene end by 3 bases; junction bases not matched to a gene: 13. The germline CDR1 and CDR2 sequences are SEHNR and FQNEAQ (reference sequence). CDR3 bases: TGTGCCAGCAGCGCCCCGAGGGACAGGGGAACAGACTACGAGCAGTACTTC. Translating gives CASSAPRDRGTDYEQYF.

The chain recombines TRBV5-4 with TRBJ1-1; D is undetermined. The CDR3 has 15 amino acids. CDR1 is SGHNT and CDR2 is YYREEE in the germline V gene (reference sequence). V lost 2 bases, J lost 0 bases, and 11 bases lay in between. The CDR3 DNA is TGTGCCAGCAGCTTTGGCGGGTACATGAACACTGAAGCTTTCTTT. Translated, it gives CASSFGGYMNTEAFF.

The V call is TRBV3-1 (or the pseudogene TRBV3-2), the J call TRBJ2-3; perhaps TRBD2 as D (6 bases). V lost 3 bases and J lost 0, with 7 bases in between. This CDR3 comprises 14 residues. CDR1 and CDR2 from the germline V gene are LGHDT and YNNKEL (reference sequence). DNA for the CDR3: TGTGCCAGCAGCCAGGACTATAGCACAGATACGCAGTATTTT. It yields the protein CASSQDYSTDTQYF.

V usage is TRBV6-6 and J usage is TRBJ1-4, with 8 nucleotides matching TRBD1. CDR1 and CDR2 (germline): MNHNY, SVGAGI (reference sequence). CDR3 length: 13 residues. V gave up 6 bases and J gave up 7 bases; unmatched junction bases: 4. The CDR3, as DNA: TGTGCCAGCAGGACAGGGGTGCCTGAAAAACTGTTTTTT. Encoded protein: CASRTGVPEKLFF.

The gene calls are TRBV7-2 and TRBJ2-1; perhaps TRBD2 as D (6 bases). The CDR3 spans 17 residues. Germline CDR1 reads SGHTA; CDR2 reads FQGNSA. The V end lost 1 base, the J end lost 4 bases, and 17 bases lay between the germline ends. CDR3 sequence reads: CASSLDPLRGRYNEQFF. CDR3 coding DNA: TGTGCCAGCAGCTTAGACCCCCTGCGGGGTAGATACAATGAGCAGTTCTTC.

The sample holds one count of this clone. The V gene is TRBV9, the J gene TRBJ2-3, with 12 bases matching TRBD2. With V trimmed by 3 bases and J by 3 bases, 2 bases remained unmatched. Looked up from germline, CDR1 is SGDLS and CDR2 is YYNGEE. This CDR3 contains 15 residues. CDR3 amino acids: CASSGTSGMTDTQYF. CDR3 DNA sequence: TGTGCCAGCAGCGGGACTAGCGGGATGACAGATACGCAGTATTTT. The variable domain in full, with the rest retrieved from reference TRBV9 and TRBJ2-3, is DSGVTQTPKHLITATGQRVTLRCSPRSGDLSVYWYQQSLDQGLQFLIQYYNGEERAKGNILERFSAQQFPDLHSELNLSSLELGDSALYFCASSGTSGMTDTQYFGPGTRLTVL.

The J gene is TRBJ2-1, the V gene TRBV7-7, with 9 bases aligning to TRBD1. This CDR3 is 15 amino acids long. With V trimmed by 1 base and J by 8 bases, 6 bases remained unmatched. The germline gives CDR1 SSHAT, CDR2 FNYEAQ (reference sequence). Written as DNA, the CDR3 is TGTGCCAGCAGCTTAGGGGGGACAGGGAAAGATGAGCAGTTCTTC. Translation gives CASSLGGTGKDEQFF.

The chain couples TRBV3-1 (or the pseudogene TRBV3-2) to TRBJ2-1; TRBD2 is a possible D gene (6 bases). The germline V gene has CDR1 LGHDT and CDR2 YNNKEL (reference sequence). Trimming took 4 bases from V and 14 from J, leaving 18 bases between them. The CDR3 length is 13 residues. Here the CDR3 DNA reads TGTGCCAGCAGCCCGAATCCTCTAGGGGAGGAGTTCTTC. Residues: CASSPNPLGEEFF.

V usage is TRBV28 and J usage is TRBJ2-1, with D tentatively TRBD2 (6 bases). The V gene's germline CDR1 is MDHEN and CDR2 SYDVKM. The CDR3 spans 15 residues. V was clipped by 2 bases and J by 4 bases, with 12 bases between them. The CDR3 spells CASSLLLGGYNEQFF. For the CDR3, the DNA is TGTGCCAGCAGTTTACTCCTCGGGGGATACAATGAGCAGTTCTTC.